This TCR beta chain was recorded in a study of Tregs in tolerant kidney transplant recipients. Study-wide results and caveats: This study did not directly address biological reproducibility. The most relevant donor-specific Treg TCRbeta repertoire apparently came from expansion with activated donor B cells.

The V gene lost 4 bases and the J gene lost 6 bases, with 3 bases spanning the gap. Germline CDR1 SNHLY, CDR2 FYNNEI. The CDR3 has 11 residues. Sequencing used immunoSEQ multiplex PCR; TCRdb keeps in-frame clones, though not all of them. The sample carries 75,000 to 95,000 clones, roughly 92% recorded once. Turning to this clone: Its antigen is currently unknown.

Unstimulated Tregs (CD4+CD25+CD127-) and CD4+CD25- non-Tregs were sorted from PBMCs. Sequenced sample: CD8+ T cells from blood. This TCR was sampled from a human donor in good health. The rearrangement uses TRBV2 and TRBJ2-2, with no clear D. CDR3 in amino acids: CASSAAGELFF. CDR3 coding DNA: TGTGCCAGCAGTGCGGCCGGGGAGCTGTTTTTT.